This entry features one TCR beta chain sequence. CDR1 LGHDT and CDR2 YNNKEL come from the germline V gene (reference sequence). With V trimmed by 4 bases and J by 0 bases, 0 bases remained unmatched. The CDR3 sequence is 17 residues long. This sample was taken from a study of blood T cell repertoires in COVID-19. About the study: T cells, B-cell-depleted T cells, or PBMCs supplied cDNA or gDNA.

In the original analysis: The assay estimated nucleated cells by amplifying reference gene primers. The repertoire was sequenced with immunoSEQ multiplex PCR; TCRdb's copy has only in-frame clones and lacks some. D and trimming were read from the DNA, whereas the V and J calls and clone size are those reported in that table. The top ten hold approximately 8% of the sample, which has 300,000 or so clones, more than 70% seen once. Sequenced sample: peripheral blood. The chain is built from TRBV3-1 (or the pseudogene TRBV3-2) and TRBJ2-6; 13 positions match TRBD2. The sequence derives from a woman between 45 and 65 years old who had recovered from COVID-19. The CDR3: CASSRLAGGSGANVLTF. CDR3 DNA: TGTGCCAGCAGCCGACTAGCGGGGGGCTCTGGGGCCAACGTCCTGACTTTC.